The entry below describes one TCR beta chain. CDR3 length: 12 residues. V was shortened by 7 bases and J by 2 bases, with 9 bases between the two germline ends. Per the germline V gene, CDR1 is MNHNS and CDR2 is SASEGT. Assay used: immunoSEQ multiplex PCR; TCRdb lists only in-frame clones, some missing. This table has tens of thousands of clones, nearly 95% appearing once. The sample is drawn from a study of T cell changes during pregnancy in multiple sclerosis. V and J are TRBV6-1 and TRBJ2-7, with D perhaps matching TRBD1 (6 bases). This TCR came from a female donor with multiple sclerosis, enrolled in a pregnancy study. The sample here was CD4+ T cells from peripheral blood mononuclear cells, taken after pregnancy. CDR3 nucleotide sequence: TGTGCCAGCATGCAGGGGACCTACGAGCAGTACTTC. Translating it yields CASMQGTYEQYF.